This T cell receptor beta chain is drawn from a study of T cells in Graves' hyperthyroidism and ophthalmopathy. RNA transcripts served as the template for amplifying TCR beta CDR3 regions. First-round RT-PCR of the TCR CDR3 relied on the HTBI primer set. TCRdb re-called the multiplex PCR reads through MiXCR, storing one row per CDR3 protein. The sample yields over 450,000 distinct CDR3 sequences, 17% seen once. The receptor was derived from a young woman with Graves' ophthalmopathy. Sequenced input: blood.

For the CDR3, the DNA is TGTGCCAGCAGCGCAGGACTAGTTACAGATACGCAGTATTTT. Amino acid sequence: CASSAGLVTDTQYF. The chain couples TRBV9 to TRBJ2-3; TRBD2 aligns across 7 bases. Germline V lookup: CDR1 SGDLS, CDR2 YYNGEE. The CDR3 totals 14 residues. The ends lost 3 bases at V and 3 bases at J; junction bases unmatched: 4.